The 2 T cell receptor beta chains given below trace back to one sample, sequenced in a study of blood T cells in healthy people across ages. It was with a sample-barcoded 5' primer and a J-beta primer mix that a second PCR of roughly 7 to 12 cycles was run. TCRdb reprocessed the 5' RACE reads via MiXCR and lists one record per CDR3 protein. The data contain 650,000 to 900,000 distinct CDR3 sequences, less than 80% of them seen just once; the ten biggest clones take up approximately 30%. The sequenced sample was blood. Every receptor here comes from a man aged 25 to 40 in good health.

This clonotype was detected a few times. This chain joins TRBV4-2 and TRBJ2-4, with 9 bases matching TRBD1. The germline V gene has CDR1 LGHNA and CDR2 YNFKEQ. The CDR3 loop spans 19 amino acids. V lost 0 bases, J lost 3 bases, and 12 bases stayed unmatched. The CDR3 DNA is TGTGCCAGCAGCCAAGATAGTGACGGGGAGACAGGGGGCAAAAACATTCAGTACTTC. Translation: CASSQDSDGETGGKNIQYF.

Notes on this clonotype: Since the CDR3 does not end with the conserved phenylalanine or tryptophan, this likely comes from a read error. The gene calls are TRBV5-1 and TRBJ2-6; D possibly matches TRBD1 or TRBD2 (5 bases each). This CDR3 is 15 amino acids long. V lost 7 bases to trimming and J lost 1 base, with 12 bases between them. The germline V gene has CDR1 SGHRS and CDR2 YFSETQ. The CDR3 DNA sequence: TGCGCCAGCTCCTGGGGGAAGTCTGGGGCCAACGTCCTGACTATC. Translation: CASSWGKSGANVLTI.